This T cell receptor (beta chain) is drawn from a study of T cell changes during pregnancy in multiple sclerosis. TCRdb's copy holds only in-frame clones and misses some; the assay was immunoSEQ multiplex PCR. The sample holds about 60,000 clones, roughly 92% seen once. The sequencing here drew on CD8+ T cells from peripheral blood mononuclear cells, taken in the second trimester of pregnancy. The source is a female donor with multiple sclerosis, enrolled in a pregnancy study.

CDR3: CASSSTGTPTPAAYEQYF. The CDR3 DNA reads TGTGCCAGCAGCTCCACCGGGACTCCCACTCCAGCGGCCTACGAGCAGTACTTC. The J gene is TRBJ2-7, the V gene TRBV27, with D possibly matching TRBD2 (6 bases). The CDR3 covers 18 residues. CDR1 and CDR2 (germline): MNHEY, SMNVEV (reference sequence). Deletions cut 6 bases from V and 2 bases from J, with 26 bases between.